A selection of T cell receptor beta chains follows, all from one sample in a study of tumor and adjacent non-tumor tissue in lung cancer. TCRdb called the multiplex PCR reads again in MiXCR, with one record for every CDR3 protein. This sample has about 120,000 distinct CDR3 sequences, with around 82% found just once. The sample was lung tumor tissue. These receptors were taken from a man in his 70s with non-small cell lung cancer. Both conserved end residues are part of each CDR3. D genes are given only for firm matches. Only some rows state a clone size, as once, few, many or a class for expanded clones.

once	TRBV10-2	TRBJ2-1	NA	TGCGCCAGGAGGTACCCGGGACCCTCTTCTTATGAGCAGTTCTTC	CARRYPGPSSYEQFF
NA	TRBV6-5	TRBJ2-7	TRBD2	TGTGCCAGCAGTTGCTCTGGACTAGCGGGACCCCCAGGGTCCGAGCAGTACTTC	CASSCSGLAGPPGSEQYF
many	TRBV6-1	TRBJ1-5	NA	TGTGCCAGCAGTGCGGACGGGAGCAATCAGCCCCAGCATTTT	CASSADGSNQPQHF
NA	TRBV12-3/TRBV12-4	TRBJ2-2	TRBD1	TGTGCCAGCAGTTCTTGGACAGGGGGCACCGGGGAGCTGCTTTTT	CASSSWTGGTGELLF
NA	TRBV10-2	TRBJ2-5	NA	TGCACCACCCAGGGAGCTGCAACGAGGGGTGGGGAGGCCCAGTACTTC	CTTQGAATRGGEAQYF
NA	TRBV14	TRBJ2-3	TRBD1	TGTGCCAGCGGCCAAGTTCGATATGGAGTTGGGACAGACACGCAGTATTTT	CASGQVRYGVGTDTQYF
NA	TRBV11-2	TRBJ2-2	TRBD2	TGTGACAGTAGCCCCCTAGCGGGGGGGACCGGGGAGTTGTTTTTT	CDSSPLAGGTGELFF
NA	TRBV13	TRBJ2-7	NA	TGTGCCAGCAGATCAACCACTGGGGACGACCAGTACTTC	CASRSTTGDDQYF
NA	TRBV5-1	TRBJ2-1	TRBD2	TGCGCCAGCAGCTTGGCAGGGCGGGGGACCTACAATGAGCACTTCTTC	CASSLAGRGTYNEHFF
NA	TRBV6-6	TRBJ2-1	TRBD1	TGTGCCGGCATTGTGACAGGGGGCCTCTACAGTGAGCAGTTCTTC	CAGIVTGGLYSEQFF
NA	TRBV5-6	TRBJ2-5	NA	TGTACCAGCGGCGATAGGGGGTCGGAGACCCAGTACTTC	CTSGDRGSETQYF
NA	TRBV5-5	TRBJ2-7	NA	TGTGCCAGCATCTTGTTGGGTGGTTACGAGCAGTACTTC	CASILLGGYEQYF
NA	TRBV6-2/TRBV6-3	TRBJ2-5	TRBD1	TGTGCCAACAGCCCCCGTGGACAGGGAATTCTGGAGACCCAGTACTTC	CANSPRGQGILETQYF
NA	TRBV11-3	TRBJ2-3	NA	TGTGCCAGTACCCGTCGGGGTGTAAGCACAGATACGCAGTATTTT	CASTRRGVSTDTQYF
once	TRBV6-9	TRBJ2-3	NA	TGTGCCAGCAGTTATTCGGGGCAACGTACAGATGCGCAGTATTTT	CASSYSGQRTDAQYF
once	TRBV12-3/TRBV12-4	TRBJ1-3	NA	TGTGCCAGCCGGTCTGACTACGCTGGAAACACCATATATTTT	CASRSDYAGNTIYF
NA	TRBV11-3	TRBJ2-1	NA	TGTGCCAGCAGCTTAGGTCCCACGGGGGGCATCGGTGAGCAGTTCTTC	CASSLGPTGGIGEQFF
NA	TRBV29-1	TRBJ2-1	NA	TGCAGCTTAGGACTGGGCGATGAGCAGTTCTTC	CSLGLGDEQFF
NA	TRBV29-1	TRBJ2-2	TRBD2	TGCAGTGCTGGCGTAGCGGGGGACACCGGGGAGCTGTTTTTT	CSAGVAGDTGELFF
NA	TRBV19	TRBJ1-1	NA	TGTGCCAGTCAGGTGGGAGGGAAGGCTCGGACTGAAGCTTTCTTT	CASQVGGKARTEAFF
NA	TRBV11-2	TRBJ2-2	TRBD1	TGTGCCAGCAGCTTAGTGGGCACAGGGGTTACCGGGAAGTTGTTTTTT	CASSLVGTGVTGKLFF
NA	TRBV4-1	TRBJ1-4	NA	TGCGCCAGCAGGCAAGCTTCCCGGGGCTATGTTCAAAAACTGTTTTTT	CASRQASRGYVQKLFF
NA	TRBV28	TRBJ2-3	TRBD2	TGTGCCAGCAGTTTAGGGGCAGCGGGATATACGCAGTGTTTT	CASSLGAAGYTQCF